Below, one T cell receptor (beta chain) is given with its context. The specificity of this receptor is unknown. Per-base quality was not reported, and no clone a single base away is much larger than it. The data are from a study of T cells in Graves' hyperthyroidism and ophthalmopathy (dated by TCRdb to between 2019 and 2020). Describing the broader study: Peripheral blood was collected at initial diagnosis, before any treatment. For training and testing, the 100 or so patients in the discovery cohort were randomly divided in a 7:3 ratio. To identify distinguishing TCR V-J signatures, a discovery cohort of 100 or so patients was used, comprising roughly 45 with Graves' ophthalmopathy and some 60 with stable Graves' hyperthyroidism. Prospective prediction of ophthalmopathy was tested in an independent validation cohort consisting of 18 hyperthyroidism patients and more than 15 patients who later progressed to ophthalmopathy. After sampling, hyperthyroidism patients received methimazole starting at 30 mg daily, and ophthalmopathy patients received high-dose intravenous methylprednisolone. The paper describes TCR Vbeta CDR3 sequencing of 130 to 150 peripheral blood samples, made up of under 50 ophthalmopathy patients, approximately 73 hyperthyroidism patients and 17 progressor patients. The study also compared thyroid tissue and blood T-cell repertoires from several Graves' hyperthyroidism patients. What the authors observed across the whole study: No statistical method was used to fix the sample size in advance, and group allocation was not hidden from the investigators. During validation, the model predicted progression to ophthalmopathy a median of approximately six months ahead of onset, with roughly 65% sensitivity and almost 75% specificity. A model built on a 13 V-J signature distinguished ophthalmopathy from stable hyperthyroidism, reaching approximately 89% sensitivity and around 82% specificity in cross-validation and 80%/75% in testing. Most expanded thyroid clonotypes (frequency above 0.001) were also detected in blood, suggesting blood repertoires may reflect thyroid immune responses.

The CDR3 measures 15 amino acids from cysteine to phenylalanine. The CDR3 DNA has 45 bases and is translated from base 1. V gives up 3 bases and J gives up 2 bases, and the segment between their germline ends measures 10 bases. As encoded in the germline V gene, CDR1 is KGHSH while CDR2 is LQKENI. The TCR beta CDR3 regions were amplified from RNA transcripts. For the first round of RT-PCR on the TCR CDR3, the HTBI primer set was used together with the Qiagen OneStep RT-PCR kit. A second multiplex PCR round built the libraries, followed by size selection and purification. The libraries were sequenced on an Illumina HiSeq2000 using paired-end 100 bp reads. In the original analysis: Raw data were processed with SOAPnuke, discarding reads with adapters, uncalled bases, mean Phred below 15, or no exact constant-primer or identifier match. COPE v1.2.5 was used to merge the high-quality paired reads, and each unique nucleotide sequence was defined as a clonotype. MiTCR v1.1 was used to align clonotypes to the IMGT TRBV, TRBD and TRBJ reference segments. Analysis was restricted to V-J combinations with a frequency above 0.0001, which covered about 99% of repertoires. The TCS score was defined as F50 (clonal expansion) divided by E x V (chaos), with BLOSUM62-based TCRdist calculated between CDR3 peptides within each V-J. Welch's t-statistics and random forest reduced around 520 V-J features to 10 to 15, which were used in a naive Bayes classifier (R e1071). TCRdb passed the public sequencing reads through fastp at Q25 and MiXCR, retaining productive beta sequences. Each record represents a unique CDR3 protein, reported with the most common genes and DNA among its rows. TCRdb, not the original authors, processed these V and J calls. For this sample there are roughly 350,000 distinct CDR3 sequences; around 13% appear just once. Roughly 35% of the sample is held by the ten biggest clonotypes.

Moderately to severely active disease, a Clinical Activity Score of at least 3, a NOSPECS grade of at least 4, and a duration under 3 months were present in ophthalmopathy patients. The study excluded patients with uncontrolled infections, other autoimmune diseases, pregnancy or lactation. Diagnoses were established on the basis of clinical symptoms, serum thyroxine and TRAb, thyroid ultrasound, and orbital computed tomography. PBMCs were isolated from more than 9 ml of fresh peripheral blood by Ficoll-Paque density gradient centrifugation. Total RNA was extracted using Trizol reagent, and RNA quality was assessed on an Agilent 2100 Bioanalyzer.

The specimen was blood. The rearranged chain carries TRBV18 and TRBJ2-2; no D gene can be assigned with confidence. The TCR originated in a woman aged 40 to 55 with Graves' ophthalmopathy. The DNA sequence is TGTGCCAGCTCACCCCCCCTTACCAACACCGGGGAGCTGTTTTTT. Its translation is CASSPPLTNTGELFF.